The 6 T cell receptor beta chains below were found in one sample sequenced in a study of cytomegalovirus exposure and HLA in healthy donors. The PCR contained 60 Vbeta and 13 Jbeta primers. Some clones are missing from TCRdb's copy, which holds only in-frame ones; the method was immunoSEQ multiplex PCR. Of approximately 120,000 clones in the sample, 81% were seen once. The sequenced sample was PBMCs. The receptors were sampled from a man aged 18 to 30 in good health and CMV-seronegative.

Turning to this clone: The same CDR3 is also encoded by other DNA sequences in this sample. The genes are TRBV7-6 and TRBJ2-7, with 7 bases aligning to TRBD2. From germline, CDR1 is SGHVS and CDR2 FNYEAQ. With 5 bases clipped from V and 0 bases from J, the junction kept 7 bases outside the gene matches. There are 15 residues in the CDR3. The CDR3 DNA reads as TGTGCCAGCAGCCCCCGAGCGGGAAGCTCCTACGAGCAGTACTTC. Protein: CASSPRAGSSYEQYF.

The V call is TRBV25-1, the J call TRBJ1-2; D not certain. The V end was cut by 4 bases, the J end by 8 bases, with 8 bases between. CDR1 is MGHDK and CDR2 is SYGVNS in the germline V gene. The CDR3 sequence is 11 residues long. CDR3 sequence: CASSGGLGYTF. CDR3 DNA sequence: TGTGCCAGCAGTGGAGGGTTGGGCTACACCTTC.

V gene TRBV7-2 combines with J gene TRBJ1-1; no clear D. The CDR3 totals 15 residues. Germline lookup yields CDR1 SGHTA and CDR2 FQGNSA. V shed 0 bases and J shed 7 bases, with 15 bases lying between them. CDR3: CASSLAPQALGEAFF. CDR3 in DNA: TGTGCCAGCAGCTTAGCGCCCCAAGCGCTGGGTGAAGCTTTCTTT.

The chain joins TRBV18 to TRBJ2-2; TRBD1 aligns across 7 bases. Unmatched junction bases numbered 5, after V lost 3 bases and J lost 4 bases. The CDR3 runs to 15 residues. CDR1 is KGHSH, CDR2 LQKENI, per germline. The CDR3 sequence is CASSPLTGVTGELFF. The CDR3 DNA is TGTGCCAGCTCACCTCTTACAGGGGTCACCGGGGAGCTGTTTTTT.

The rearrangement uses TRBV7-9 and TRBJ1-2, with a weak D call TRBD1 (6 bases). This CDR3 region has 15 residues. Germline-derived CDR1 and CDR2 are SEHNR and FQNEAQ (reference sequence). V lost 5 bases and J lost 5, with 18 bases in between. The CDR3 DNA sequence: TGTGCCAGCAGCCCCTTTAAGGGACAAATGTATGGCTACACCTTC. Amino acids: CASSPFKGQMYGYTF.

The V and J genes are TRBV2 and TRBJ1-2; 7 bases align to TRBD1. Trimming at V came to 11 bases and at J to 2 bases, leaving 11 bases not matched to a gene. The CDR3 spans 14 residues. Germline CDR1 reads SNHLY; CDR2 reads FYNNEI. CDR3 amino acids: CARGGPDRNYGYTF. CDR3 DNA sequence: TGTGCCCGAGGGGGTCCGGACAGGAACTATGGCTACACCTTC. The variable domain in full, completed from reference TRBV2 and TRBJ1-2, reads EPEVTQTPSHQVTQMGQEVILRCVPISNHLYFYWYRQILGQKVEFLVSFYNNEISEKSEIFDDQFSVERPDGSNFTLKIRSTKLEDSAMYFCARGGPDRNYGYTFGSGTRLTVV.